This T cell receptor beta chain is drawn from a study of OX40 agonist ivuxolimab in advanced cancers. Per germline, CDR1 SEHNR and CDR2 FQNEAQ (reference sequence). This CDR3 is 11 amino acids long. V lost 1 base and J lost 11, with 8 bases in between. The repertoire was sequenced with immunoSEQ multiplex PCR; TCRdb's copy has only in-frame clones and lacks some. The table lists tens of thousands of clones, around four fifths of them singletons. The rearrangement links TRBV7-9 to TRBJ2-5; D gene unclear. The input for sequencing was CD4+ or CD8+ T cells sorted from blood, taken in a trial of the OX40 agonist ivuxolimab. The receptor was derived from an adult with an advanced solid tumor such as melanoma, head and neck, liver or kidney cancer. The CDR3, as DNA: TGTGCCAGCAGCTTAGAGGAGAGTCAGTACTTC. Protein: CASSLEESQYF.